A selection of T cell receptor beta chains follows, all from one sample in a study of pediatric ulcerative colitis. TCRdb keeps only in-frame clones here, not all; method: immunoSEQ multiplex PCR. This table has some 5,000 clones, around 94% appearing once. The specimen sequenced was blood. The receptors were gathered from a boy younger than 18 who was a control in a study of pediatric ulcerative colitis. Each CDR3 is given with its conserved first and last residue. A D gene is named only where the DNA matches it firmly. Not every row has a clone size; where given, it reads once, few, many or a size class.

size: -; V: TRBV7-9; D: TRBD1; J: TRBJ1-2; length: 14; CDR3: CASSLTGGWDGYTF; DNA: TGTGCCAGCAGCTTAACAGGGGGATGGGATGGCTACACCTTC
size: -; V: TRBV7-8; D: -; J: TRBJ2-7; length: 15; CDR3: CASSLVGSYTYEQYF; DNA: TGTGCCAGCAGCTTAGTGGGGTCCTATACCTACGAGCAGTACTTC
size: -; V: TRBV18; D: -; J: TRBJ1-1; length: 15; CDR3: CASSGTGTLNTEAFF; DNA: TGTGCCAGCTCAGGAACCGGGACATTGAACACTGAAGCTTTCTTT
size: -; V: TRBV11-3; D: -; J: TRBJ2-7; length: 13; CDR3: CASSLTGFHEQYF; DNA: TGTGCCAGCAGCTTAACCGGGTTCCACGAGCAGTACTTC
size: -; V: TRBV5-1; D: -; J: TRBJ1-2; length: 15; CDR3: CASSRGDVSRGGYTF; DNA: TGCGCCAGCAGCCGCGGGGACGTCTCGCGGGGCGGCTACACCTTC
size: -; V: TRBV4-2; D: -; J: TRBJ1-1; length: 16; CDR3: CASSQDVAGKGPEAFF; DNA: TGTGCCAGCAGCCAAGATGTCGCAGGGAAGGGGCCTGAAGCTTTCTTT
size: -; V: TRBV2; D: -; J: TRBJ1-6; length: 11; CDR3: CASLRNSPLHF; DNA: TGTGCCAGCCTTCGGAATTCACCCCTCCACTTT
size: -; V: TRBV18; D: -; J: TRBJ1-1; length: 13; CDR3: CASSEDLNTEAFF; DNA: TGTGCCAGCTCTGAAGACTTGAACACTGAAGCTTTCTTT
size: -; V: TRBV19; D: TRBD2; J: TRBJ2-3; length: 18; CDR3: CASSIRGLAGGYTDTQYF; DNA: TGTGCCAGTAGTATAAGGGGTCTAGCGGGAGGGTACACAGATACGCAGTATTTT
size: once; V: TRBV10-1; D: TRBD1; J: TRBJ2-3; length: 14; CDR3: CAFPGGSGTDTQYF; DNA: TGCGCCTTCCCAGGGGGAAGCGGCACAGATACGCAGTATTTT
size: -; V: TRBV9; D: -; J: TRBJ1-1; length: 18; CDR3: CASSVREGNTPTATEAFF; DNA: TGTGCCAGCAGCGTAAGGGAGGGCAATACCCCCACGGCCACTGAAGCTTTCTTT